This TCR beta chain originates from a study of Tregs in tolerant kidney transplant recipients. The nonmyeloablative bone marrow transplants came from related graft donors, with transient mixed chimerism. Unstimulated regulatory T cells (CD4+CD25+CD127-), CD4+CD25- non-regulatory cells, CD4 and CD8 cells were FACS-sorted from thawed PBMCs. Sequencing was performed with immunoSEQ multiplex PCR; in TCRdb, only in-frame clones are kept and a portion is missing. Among fewer than 55,000 clones listed, over 85% were seen once. CDR3 length equals 12 residues. Germline V CDR1 and CDR2: SGDLS, YYNGEE. Specimen: CD8+ T cells from blood (PBMCs), collected 12 months after the transplant. The receptor was derived from a human patient who received a combined kidney and bone marrow transplant. A share of the T cells may be of graft donor origin. The chain is built from TRBV9 and TRBJ2-5; D unclear. The end of the DNA aligns better with TRBJ2-7, so the J call may be wrong. The CDR3 spells CASSPGNYEQYF. CDR3 bases: TGTGCCAGCAGCCCCGGTAACTACGAGCAGTACTTC.